The sequence of this T cell receptor (beta chain) was determined in a study of T cells in localized non-small cell lung cancer. As for this clone: Antigen: not known.

Whole-study results and caveats: Across samples, adjacent lung featured a median roughly 60 of the top 100 tumor clones.

With 5 bases removed from V and 0 bases from J, the gap between germline ends came to 12 bases. Looked up from germline, CDR1 is SQVTM and CDR2 is ANQGSEA. This CDR3 contains 14 residues. Assay used: immunoSEQ multiplex PCR; TCRdb lists only in-frame clones, some missing. The table has roughly 16,000 clones, 89% seen once. The V and J genes are TRBV29-1 and TRBJ2-3, with D perhaps matching TRBD1 (5 bases). This TCR derives from a female donor at least 60 years old with stage III squamous cell lung carcinoma. The source was peripheral blood, collected before any cancer treatment. The CDR3 DNA reads TGCAGCGTTTTAGACAGTTCTAGCACAGATACGCAGTATTTT. Residues: CSVLDSSSTDTQYF.